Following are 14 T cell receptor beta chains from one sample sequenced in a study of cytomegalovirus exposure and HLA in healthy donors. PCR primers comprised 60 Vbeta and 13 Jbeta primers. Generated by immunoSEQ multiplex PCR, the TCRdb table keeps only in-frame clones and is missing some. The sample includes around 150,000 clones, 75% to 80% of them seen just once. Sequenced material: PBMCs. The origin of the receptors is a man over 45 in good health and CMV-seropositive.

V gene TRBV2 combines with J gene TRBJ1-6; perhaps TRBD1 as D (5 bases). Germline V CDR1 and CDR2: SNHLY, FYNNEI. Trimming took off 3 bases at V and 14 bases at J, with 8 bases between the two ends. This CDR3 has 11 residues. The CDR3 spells CASSDIRALHF. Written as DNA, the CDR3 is TGTGCCAGCAGTGATATCAGGGCCCTCCACTTT. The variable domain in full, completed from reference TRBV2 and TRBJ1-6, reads EPEVTQTPSHQVTQMGQEVILRCVPISNHLYFYWYRQILGQKVEFLVSFYNNEISEKSEIFDDQFSVERPDGSNFTLKIRSTKLEDSAMYFCASSDIRALHFGNGTRLTVT.

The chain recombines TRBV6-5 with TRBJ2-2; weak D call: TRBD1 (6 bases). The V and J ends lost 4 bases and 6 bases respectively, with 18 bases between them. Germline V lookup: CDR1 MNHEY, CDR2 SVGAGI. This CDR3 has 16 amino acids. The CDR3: CASSLMTGPVSGELFF. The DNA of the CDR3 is TGTGCCAGCAGTTTGATGACAGGCCCTGTTTCCGGGGAGCTGTTTTTT.

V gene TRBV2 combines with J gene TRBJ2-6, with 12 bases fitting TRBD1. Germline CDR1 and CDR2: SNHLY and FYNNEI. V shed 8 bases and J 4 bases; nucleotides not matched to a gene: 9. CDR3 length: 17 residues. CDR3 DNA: TGTGCCAGCGGTGGGGACAGGGGGCGTTCGGGGGCCAACGTCCTGACTTTC. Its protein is CASGGDRGRSGANVLTF.

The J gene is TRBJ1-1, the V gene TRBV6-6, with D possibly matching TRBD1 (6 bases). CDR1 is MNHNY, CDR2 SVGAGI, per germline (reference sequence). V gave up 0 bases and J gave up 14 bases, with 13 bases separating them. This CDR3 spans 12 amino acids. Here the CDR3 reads CASSYSTGVGFF. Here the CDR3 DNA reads TGTGCCAGCAGTTACTCGACAGGTGTGGGCTTCTTT.

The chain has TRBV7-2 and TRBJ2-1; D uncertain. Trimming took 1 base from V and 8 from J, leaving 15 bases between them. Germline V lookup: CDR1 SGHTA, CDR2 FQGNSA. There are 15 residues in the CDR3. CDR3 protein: CASSLVPARSDEQFF. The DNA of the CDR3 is TGTGCCAGCAGCTTAGTGCCAGCTAGGAGCGATGAGCAGTTCTTC.

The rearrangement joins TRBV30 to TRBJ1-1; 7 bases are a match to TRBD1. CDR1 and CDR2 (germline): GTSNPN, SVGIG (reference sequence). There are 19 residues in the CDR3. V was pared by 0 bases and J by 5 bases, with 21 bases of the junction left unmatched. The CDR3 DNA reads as TGTGCCTGGAGTGTACTAAAAAGGGGGCCCGGCCGCAGGGGGACTGAAGCTTTCTTT. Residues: CAWSVLKRGPGRRGTEAFF. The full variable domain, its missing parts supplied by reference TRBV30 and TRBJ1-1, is SQTIHQWPATLVQPVGSPLSLECTVEGTSNPNLYWYRQAAGRGLQLLFYSVGIGQISSEVPQNLSASRPQDRQFILSSKKLLLSDSGFYLCAWSVLKRGPGRRGTEAFFGQGTRLTVV.

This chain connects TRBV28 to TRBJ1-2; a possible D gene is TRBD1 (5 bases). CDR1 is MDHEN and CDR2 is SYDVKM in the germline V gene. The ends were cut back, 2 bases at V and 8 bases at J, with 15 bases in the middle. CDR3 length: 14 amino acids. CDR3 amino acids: CASSLVGQGQGYTF. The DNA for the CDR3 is TGTGCCAGCAGTTTAGTCGGCCAGGGTCAGGGCTACACCTTC.

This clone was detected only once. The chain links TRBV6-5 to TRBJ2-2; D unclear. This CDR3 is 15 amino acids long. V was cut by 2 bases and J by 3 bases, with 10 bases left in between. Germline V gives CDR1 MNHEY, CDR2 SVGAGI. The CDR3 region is CASSYALEDTGELFF. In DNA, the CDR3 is TGTGCCAGCAGTTACGCGTTAGAGGACACCGGGGAGCTGTTTTTT.

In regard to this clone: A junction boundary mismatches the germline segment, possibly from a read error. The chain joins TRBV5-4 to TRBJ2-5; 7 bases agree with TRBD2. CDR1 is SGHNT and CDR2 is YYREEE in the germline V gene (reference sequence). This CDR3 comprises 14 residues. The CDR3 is CASSLDQVGGTRDF. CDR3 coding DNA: TGTGCCAGCAGCTTGGATCAAGTGGGAGGGACCCGAGACTTC.

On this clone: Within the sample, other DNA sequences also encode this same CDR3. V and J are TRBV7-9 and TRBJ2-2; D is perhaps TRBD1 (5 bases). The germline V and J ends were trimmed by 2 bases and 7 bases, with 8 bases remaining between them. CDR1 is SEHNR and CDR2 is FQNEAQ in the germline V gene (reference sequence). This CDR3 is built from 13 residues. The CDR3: CASSLRGRGELFF. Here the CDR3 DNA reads TGTGCCAGCAGCTTAAGGGGCCGCGGGGAGCTGTTTTTT. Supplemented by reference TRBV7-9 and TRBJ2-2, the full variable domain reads DTGVSQNPRHKITKRGQNVTFRCDPISEHNRLYWYRQTLGQGPEFLTYFQNEAQLEKSRLLSDRFSAERPKGSFSTLEIQRTEQGDSAMYLCASSLRGRGELFFGEGSRLTVL.

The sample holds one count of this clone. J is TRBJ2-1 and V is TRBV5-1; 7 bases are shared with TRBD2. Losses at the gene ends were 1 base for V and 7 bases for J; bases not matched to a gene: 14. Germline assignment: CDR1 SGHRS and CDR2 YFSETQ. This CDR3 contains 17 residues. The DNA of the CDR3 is TGCGCCAGCAGCTTGTTTTCCAAGGGAGGGGTTCGGAATGAGCAGTTCTTC. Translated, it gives CASSLFSKGGVRNEQFF.

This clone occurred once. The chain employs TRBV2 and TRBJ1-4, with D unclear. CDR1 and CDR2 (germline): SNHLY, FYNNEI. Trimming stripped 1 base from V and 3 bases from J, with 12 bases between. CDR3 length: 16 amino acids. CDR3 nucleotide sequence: TGTGCCAGCAGTGAAGGAAATTACGGTCCTAATGAAAAACTGTTTTTT. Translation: CASSEGNYGPNEKLFF.

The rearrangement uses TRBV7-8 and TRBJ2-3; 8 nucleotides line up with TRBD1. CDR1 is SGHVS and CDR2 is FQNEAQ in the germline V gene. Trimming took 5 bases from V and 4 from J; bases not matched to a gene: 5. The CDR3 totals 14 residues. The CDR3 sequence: CASSKDRAADTQYF. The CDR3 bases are TGTGCCAGCAGCAAGGACAGGGCGGCAGATACGCAGTATTTT.

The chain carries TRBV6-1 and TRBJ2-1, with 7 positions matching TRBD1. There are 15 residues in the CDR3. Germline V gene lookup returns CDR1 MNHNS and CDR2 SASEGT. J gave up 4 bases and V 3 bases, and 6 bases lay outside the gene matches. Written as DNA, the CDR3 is TGTGCCAGCAGTGACGAGGGGGCCTTTTACAATGAGCAGTTCTTC. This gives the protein CASSDEGAFYNEQFF.